Each of the 23 T cell receptor beta chains below was sequenced from the same sample in a study of blood T cell repertoires in COVID-19. The assay was immunoSEQ multiplex PCR, and TCRdb's table has in-frame clones only and misses some. The data hold about 380,000 clones, with around 89% observed a single time. What was sequenced was PBMCs or T cells enriched from blood (not recorded which). Every receptor here comes from a woman aged 18-29 years who had recovered from COVID-19.

This clone was observed once. This chain links TRBV5-1 with TRBJ1-3, with TRBD1 matching over 8 bases. The germline gives CDR1 SGHRS, CDR2 YFSETQ. This CDR3 spans 20 amino acids. With V trimmed by 2 bases and J by 0 bases, 16 bases remained unmatched. The chain's CDR3 is CASSFGDRPPITSSGNTIYF. The DNA for the CDR3 is TGCGCCAGCAGCTTTGGGGACAGGCCCCCCATAACTTCCTCTGGAAACACCATATATTTT.

This clone has more than one count but fewer than ten. J is TRBJ2-7 and V is TRBV6-5; 8 nucleotides line up with TRBD1. The CDR3 contains 14 residues. V shed 5 bases and J 7 bases; nucleotides not matched to a gene: 10. Germline V gene data show CDR1 as MNHEY and CDR2 as SVGAGI. CDR3 loop: CASSLLNRGIEQYF. The CDR3 DNA sequence: TGTGCCAGCAGTCTGCTAAACAGGGGGATAGAGCAGTACTTC.

The chain is built from TRBV2 and TRBJ2-7; TRBD2 might be the D (5 bases). Germline CDR1 reads SNHLY; CDR2 reads FYNNEI. This CDR3 has 15 amino acids. The V gene lost 1 base and the J gene lost 3 bases, with 13 bases spanning the gap. The CDR3 region is CASSEGPGSSYEQYF. CDR3 sequence (DNA): TGTGCCAGCAGTGAAGGACCGGGGAGTAGCTACGAGCAGTACTTC. Based on the CDR3 plus reference TRBV2 and TRBJ2-7, the full variable domain is EPEVTQTPSHQVTQMGQEVILRCVPISNHLYFYWYRQILGQKVEFLVSFYNNEISEKSEIFDDQFSVERPDGSNFTLKIRSTKLEDSAMYFCASSEGPGSSYEQYFGPGTRLTVT.

V is TRBV28 and J is TRBJ2-7, with D possibly TRBD1 on 5 matching bases. CDR1 is MDHEN, CDR2 SYDVKM, per germline. The V gene lost 2 bases and the J gene lost 2 bases, with 25 bases spanning the gap. The length of the CDR3 is 19 residues. The CDR3 nucleotides read TGTGCCAGCAGTTTAAGTACGTGGGGTACAGGTCCCCGGCCCTACGAGCAGTACTTC. Amino acids: CASSLSTWGTGPRPYEQYF.

This sequence joins TRBV9 and TRBJ2-7; 8 bases line up with TRBD2. The CDR3 has 13 residues. Losses at the gene ends were 6 bases for V and 5 bases for J; bases not matched to a gene: 7. Germline V gene lookup returns CDR1 SGDLS and CDR2 YYNGEE. The chain's CDR3 is CASNRGGSDEQYF. The DNA for the CDR3 is TGTGCCAGCAACCGGGGGGGCAGCGACGAGCAGTACTTC.

The chain recombines TRBV5-1 with TRBJ1-1, with TRBD1 identical over 8 bases. V shed 4 bases, J shed 1 base, and the junction held 6 bases outside the gene matches. This CDR3 region has 15 residues. Per the germline V gene, CDR1 is SGHRS and CDR2 is YFSETQ. For the CDR3, the DNA is TGCGCCAGCAGCCACATGGGACAGGAGAACACTGAAGCTTTCTTT. Protein product: CASSHMGQENTEAFF.

This clone was recorded once. This chain connects TRBV11-2 to TRBJ1-5, with 12 bases that match TRBD1. With 1 base clipped from V and 8 bases from J, the junction kept 6 bases outside the gene matches. CDR3 size: 16 residues. Germline V lookup: CDR1 SGHAT, CDR2 FQNNGV. CDR3 nucleotides: TGTGCCAGCAGCTTAGCCGGGACAGGGGGCGCGGAGCCCCAGCATTTT. This sequence encodes CASSLAGTGGAEPQHF.

The chain joins TRBV19 to TRBJ2-1; 10 bases fit TRBD2. Germline values: CDR1 LNHDA, CDR2 SQIVND (reference sequence). V lost 5 bases and J lost 3; bases outside the gene matches: 7. This CDR3 has 16 amino acids. This chain's CDR3 is CASSPLAGVDYNEQFF. The CDR3 nucleotides are TGTGCCAGTAGTCCCCTAGCGGGGGTCGACTACAATGAGCAGTTCTTC.

A remark on this clone: This CDR3 is also generated by other DNA sequences in the sample. The chain is built from TRBV9 and TRBJ1-1, with TRBD1 matching 10 bases. Germline-derived CDR1 and CDR2 are SGDLS and YYNGEE. Unmatched junction bases numbered 1, after V lost 0 bases and J lost 5 bases. The CDR3 runs 14 residues. The chain's CDR3 is CASSVGTGGTEAFF. The CDR3 nucleotides are TGTGCCAGCAGCGTAGGGACAGGGGGGACTGAAGCTTTCTTT.

The CDR3: CASSEGAGAGYGYTF. CDR3 coding DNA: TGTGCCAGCAGCGAGGGCGCGGGGGCAGGGTATGGCTACACCTTC. This chain connects TRBV9 to TRBJ1-2; perhaps TRBD1 as D (6 bases). Germline assignment: CDR1 SGDLS and CDR2 YYNGEE. V lost 3 bases and J lost 5, with 17 bases in between. The CDR3 is made up of 15 amino acids. Full variable domain (outside the CDR3, taken from reference TRBV9 and TRBJ1-2): DSGVTQTPKHLITATGQRVTLRCSPRSGDLSVYWYQQSLDQGLQFLIQYYNGEERAKGNILERFSAQQFPDLHSELNLSSLELGDSALYFCASSEGAGAGYGYTFGSGTRLTVV.

This chain joins TRBV10-1 and TRBJ1-1; TRBD1 matches at 8 bases. The J segment lost 6 bases and the V segment lost 3 bases, leaving 15 bases of the junction unmatched. The CDR3 runs to 17 residues. Germline-derived CDR1 and CDR2 are WNHNN and SYGVQD (reference sequence). CDR3 residues: CASSEYPPDRGWAEAFF. CDR3 bases: TGCGCCAGCAGTGAATACCCACCAGACAGGGGTTGGGCTGAAGCTTTCTTT.

The chain joins TRBV9 to TRBJ1-1; D is unclear. V was shortened by 4 bases and J by 1 base, with 8 bases between the two germline ends. CDR1 and CDR2 from the germline V gene are SGDLS and YYNGEE. The CDR3 length is 13 residues. The CDR3 DNA reads as TGTGCCAGCAGCCCCTTCGGGAACACTGAAGCTTTCTTT. Its translation is CASSPFGNTEAFF.

The J gene is TRBJ2-5, the V gene TRBV10-1, with D perhaps matching TRBD1 (6 bases). Per germline, CDR1 WNHNN and CDR2 SYGVQD (reference sequence). V lost 6 bases to trimming and J lost 5 bases, with 19 bases between them. CDR3 length equals 15 residues. The CDR3 nucleotides are TGCGCCAGCAGCCTAGCAAAGCAGGGGTGGGAGACCCAGTACTTC. Encoded protein: CASSLAKQGWETQYF.

The chain has TRBV30 and TRBJ2-1; 11 bases agree with TRBD1. V trimming: 3 bases; J trimming: 1 base; junction bases outside the gene matches: 5. The CDR3 extends over 16 amino acids. Germline V gene sequence: CDR1 GTSNPN, CDR2 SVGIG (reference sequence). CDR3 coding DNA: TGTGCCTGGAGCGTGCGGGACAGGGGGTCCTACAATGAGCAGTTCTTC. Its translation is CAWSVRDRGSYNEQFF.

The J gene is TRBJ2-5, the V gene TRBV28; a weak D match, TRBD1 (7 bases). CDR1 and CDR2 (germline): MDHEN, SYDVKM. The V gene lost 5 bases and the J gene lost 5 bases, with 18 bases spanning the gap. This CDR3 is built from 15 residues. CDR3 bases: TGTGCCAGCAGTGCACTACAGGGGAGCGGGGAGACCCAGTACTTC. Translation gives CASSALQGSGETQYF.

CDR3 region: CASSLDSTGNGYTF. In nucleotides, the CDR3 is TGTGCCAGCAGCTTAGACTCGACAGGGAACGGCTACACCTTC. The rearrangement uses TRBV7-9 and TRBJ1-2, with TRBD1 matching over 7 bases. The CDR3 has 14 residues. V was clipped by 1 base and J by 8 bases; unmatched bases: 7. Germline V gene data show CDR1 as SEHNR and CDR2 as FQNEAQ (reference sequence).

The gene calls are TRBV7-8 and TRBJ2-1; 10 nucleotides match TRBD2. This CDR3 has 19 amino acids. Trimming took 1 base from V and 1 from J; bases not matched to a gene: 10. Germline CDR1 and CDR2: SGHVS and FQNEAQ. CDR3: CASSLDQRGGTPSYNEQFF. The CDR3 nucleotides read TGTGCCAGCAGCTTAGATCAGCGGGGGGGCACTCCGTCCTACAATGAGCAGTTCTTC.

The chain links TRBV5-1 to TRBJ2-2; possible D gene TRBD2, 6 bases. CDR1 and CDR2 (germline): SGHRS, YFSETQ. There are 16 residues in the CDR3. Trimming pared 0 bases from V and 2 bases from J, leaving 11 bases between. CDR3 amino acids: CASSLEFSGNTGELFF. The DNA for the CDR3 is TGCGCCAGCAGCTTGGAGTTTAGCGGAAACACCGGGGAGCTGTTTTTT. Using reference TRBV5-1 and TRBJ2-2 for the parts outside the CDR3, the full variable domain is KAGVTQTPRYLIKTRGQQVTLSCSPISGHRSVSWYQQTPGQGLQFLFEYFSETQRNKGNFPGRFSGRQFSNSRSEMNVSTLELGDSALYLCASSLEFSGNTGELFFGEGSRLTVL.

Turning to this clone: Other nucleotide sequences in the sample specify the same CDR3. The chain has TRBV5-1 and TRBJ1-2; D gene unclear. Germline V lookup: CDR1 SGHRS, CDR2 YFSETQ. The CDR3 totals 11 residues. Trimming removed 3 bases from V and 4 bases from J, with 4 bases in between. As DNA, the CDR3 is TGCGCCAGCAGCTCAGGCTATGGCTACACCTTC. This codes for CASSSGYGYTF.

This clone has only one observation. The CDR3 region is CASSSRQAEHYEQYF. The CDR3 coding sequence is TGTGCCAGCAGTTCTAGACAGGCCGAACACTACGAGCAGTACTTC. This chain uses TRBV9 with TRBJ2-7; possibly TRBD1 for D (6 bases). CDR1 and CDR2 from the germline V gene are SGDLS and YYNGEE. CDR3 length equals 15 residues. V lost 5 bases to trimming and J lost 3 bases, with 18 bases between them.

In its sample, this clone was seen once. This sequence joins TRBV10-3 and TRBJ1-1, with D possibly matching TRBD1 (6 bases). The length of the CDR3 is 13 residues. V lost 7 bases, J lost 0 bases, and 9 bases lay in between. Germline V CDR1 and CDR2: ENHRY, SYGVKD. CDR3 in amino acids: CAIIGQLNTEAFF. Written as DNA, the CDR3 is TGTGCCATCATTGGACAGTTGAACACTGAAGCTTTCTTT.

This sequence joins TRBV9 and TRBJ1-1, with TRBD1 matching 7 bases. This CDR3 comprises 14 residues. Germline CDR1 reads SGDLS; CDR2 reads YYNGEE. Germline trimming cut 4 bases from V and 4 bases from J; bases unmatched to any gene: 7. The chain's CDR3 is CASSLGGDGTEAFF. The CDR3 bases are TGTGCCAGCAGCCTAGGGGGCGATGGCACTGAAGCTTTCTTT.

The J gene is TRBJ2-2, the V gene TRBV6-5; TRBD1 aligns across 7 bases. CDR1 is MNHEY and CDR2 is SVGAGI in the germline V gene. The length of the CDR3 is 14 residues. V gave up 7 bases and J gave up 6 bases; unmatched junction bases: 8. The CDR3 sequence: CASISSQGAGELFF. CDR3 nucleotide sequence: TGTGCCAGCATTTCAAGCCAGGGGGCCGGGGAGCTGTTTTTT.